The source of this T cell receptor beta chain is a study of blood T cell repertoires in COVID-19. Across the study: The origin of the acute and convalescent COVID-19 samples was the United States, Italy and Spain. The cDNA or gDNA used as material had been derived from T cells, B-cell-depleted T cells, or PBMCs.

In the original workflow: Amplified reference gene primers provided the basis for estimating nucleated cell counts. The protocol was immunoSEQ multiplex PCR, while the TCRdb copy is restricted to in-frame clones and leaves out a portion. That table gives V, J and clone size, and the DNA gave D and trimming. The sample includes about 100,000 clones, 70% to 90% of them seen just once. The CDR3 spans 15 residues. The germline V and J ends were trimmed by 1 base and 1 base, with 10 bases remaining between them. CDR1 is LNHNV and CDR2 is YYDKDF in the germline V gene (reference sequence). Seattle cases were enrolled at active infection and followed longitudinally.

V is TRBV15 and J is TRBJ2-5; possible D gene TRBD2, 5 bases. This sequence originates from a human donor with COVID-19, enrolled during active disease. The donor label of this sample is uncertain. Source material: peripheral blood. The CDR3 coding sequence is TGTGCCACCAGCAGAGGGGGAAGCGGCCAAGAGACCCAGTACTTC. Its protein is CATSRGGSGQETQYF.